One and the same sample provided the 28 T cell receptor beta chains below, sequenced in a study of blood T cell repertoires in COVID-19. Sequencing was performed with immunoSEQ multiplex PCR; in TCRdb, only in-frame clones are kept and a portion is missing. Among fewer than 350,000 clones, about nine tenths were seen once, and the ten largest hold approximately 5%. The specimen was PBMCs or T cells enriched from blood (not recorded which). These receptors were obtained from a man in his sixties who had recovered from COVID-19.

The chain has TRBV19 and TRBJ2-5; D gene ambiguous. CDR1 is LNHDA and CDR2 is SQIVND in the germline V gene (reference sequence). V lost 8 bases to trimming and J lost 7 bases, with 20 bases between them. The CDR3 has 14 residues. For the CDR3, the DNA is TGTGCCAGTTCTGAGCTAGTCCCAAGAGGGACCCAGTACTTC. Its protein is CASSELVPRGTQYF.

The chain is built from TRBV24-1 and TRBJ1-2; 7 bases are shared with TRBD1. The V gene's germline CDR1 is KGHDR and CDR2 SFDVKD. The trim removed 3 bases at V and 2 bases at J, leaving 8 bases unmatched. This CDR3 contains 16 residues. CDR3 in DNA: TGTGCCACCAGTGATACAACGGGACAGAAGAACTATGGCTACACCTTC. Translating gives CATSDTTGQKNYGYTF.

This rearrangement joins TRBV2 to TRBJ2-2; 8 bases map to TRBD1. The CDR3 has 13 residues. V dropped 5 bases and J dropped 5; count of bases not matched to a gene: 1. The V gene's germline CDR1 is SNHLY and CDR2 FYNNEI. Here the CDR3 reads CASSRTGTGELFF. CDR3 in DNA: TGTGCCAGCAGTAGGACAGGGACCGGGGAGCTGTTTTTT.

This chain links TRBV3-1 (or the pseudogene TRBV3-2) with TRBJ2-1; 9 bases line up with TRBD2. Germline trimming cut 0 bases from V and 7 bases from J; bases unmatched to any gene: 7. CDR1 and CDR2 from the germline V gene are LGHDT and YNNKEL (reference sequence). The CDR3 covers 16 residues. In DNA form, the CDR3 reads TGTGCCAGCAGCCAAGATTGGCTAGCGGGATTTAATGAGCAGTTCTTC. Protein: CASSQDWLAGFNEQFF.

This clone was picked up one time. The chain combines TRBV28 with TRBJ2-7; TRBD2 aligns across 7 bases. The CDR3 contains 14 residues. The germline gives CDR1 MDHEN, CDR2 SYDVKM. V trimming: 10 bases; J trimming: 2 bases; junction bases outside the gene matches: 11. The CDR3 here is CATTPPSGTYEQYF. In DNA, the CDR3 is TGTGCCACCACCCCCCCTAGCGGAACCTACGAGCAGTACTTC.

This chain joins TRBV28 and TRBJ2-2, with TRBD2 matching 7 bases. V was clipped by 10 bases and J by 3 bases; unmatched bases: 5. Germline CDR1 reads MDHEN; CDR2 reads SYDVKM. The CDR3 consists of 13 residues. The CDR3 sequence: CATPAGDTGELFF. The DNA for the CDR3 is TGTGCCACCCCGGCGGGGGACACCGGGGAGCTGTTTTTT.

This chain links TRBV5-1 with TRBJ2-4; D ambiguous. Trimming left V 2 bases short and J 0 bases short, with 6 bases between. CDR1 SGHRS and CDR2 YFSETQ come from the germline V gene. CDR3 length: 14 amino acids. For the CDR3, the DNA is TGCGCCAGCAGCTTAACGGGAGCCAAAAACATTCAGTACTTC. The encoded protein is CASSLTGAKNIQYF.

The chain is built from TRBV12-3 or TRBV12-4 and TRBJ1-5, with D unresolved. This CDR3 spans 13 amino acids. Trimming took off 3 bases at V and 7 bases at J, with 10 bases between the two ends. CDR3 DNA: TGTGCCAGCAGTTTGGCGCAGCGGCAGCCCCAGCATTTT. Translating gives CASSLAQRQPQHF.

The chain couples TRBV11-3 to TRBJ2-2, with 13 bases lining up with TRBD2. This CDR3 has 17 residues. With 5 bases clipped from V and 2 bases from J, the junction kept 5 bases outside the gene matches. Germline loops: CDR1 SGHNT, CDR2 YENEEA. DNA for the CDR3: TGTGCCAGCAGCGCGTCGGGACTAGCGGGAAACACCGGGGAGCTGTTTTTT. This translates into CASSASGLAGNTGELFF.

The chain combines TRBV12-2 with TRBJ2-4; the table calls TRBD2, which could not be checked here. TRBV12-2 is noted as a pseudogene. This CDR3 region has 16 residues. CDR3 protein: CASRGTSRVAKNIQYF. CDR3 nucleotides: TGTGCAAGTCGCGGAACTTCACGGGTAGCCAAAAACATTCAGTACTTC.

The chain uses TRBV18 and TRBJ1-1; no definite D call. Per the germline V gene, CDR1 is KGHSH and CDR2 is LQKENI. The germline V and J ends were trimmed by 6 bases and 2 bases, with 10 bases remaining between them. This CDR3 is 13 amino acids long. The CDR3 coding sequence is TGTGCCAGCTCCGCCGCAACAAACACTGAAGCTTTCTTT. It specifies CASSAATNTEAFF.

The CDR3 DNA reads TGTGCCAGCAGTTACTCGGCAGGGGATTTGGAGACCCAGTACTTC. It yields the protein CASSYSAGDLETQYF. The chain employs TRBV6-5 and TRBJ2-5; maybe TRBD1 (6 bases). The germline gives CDR1 MNHEY, CDR2 SVGAGI. Trimming left V 0 bases short and J 5 bases short, with 13 bases between. The CDR3 totals 15 residues.

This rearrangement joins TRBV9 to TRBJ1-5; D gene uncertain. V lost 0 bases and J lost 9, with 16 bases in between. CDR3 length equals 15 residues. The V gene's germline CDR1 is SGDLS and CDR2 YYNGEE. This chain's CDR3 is CASSVDGSTVRPQHF. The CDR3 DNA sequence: TGTGCCAGCAGCGTAGACGGTTCAACGGTGAGGCCCCAGCATTTT.

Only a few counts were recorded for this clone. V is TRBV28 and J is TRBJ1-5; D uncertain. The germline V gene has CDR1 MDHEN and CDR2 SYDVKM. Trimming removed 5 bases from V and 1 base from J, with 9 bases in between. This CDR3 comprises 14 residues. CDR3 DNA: TGTGCCAGCAGTCCAGTTCCGAGCAATCAGCCCCAGCATTTT. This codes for CASSPVPSNQPQHF.

The CDR3 protein is CASSTQDRGANEKLFF. For the CDR3, the DNA is TGTGCCAGCAGTACCCAGGACAGGGGAGCTAATGAAAAACTGTTTTTT. J is TRBJ1-4 and V is TRBV27, with 9 bases matching TRBD1. Germline V gives CDR1 MNHEY, CDR2 SMNVEV (reference sequence). With 5 bases clipped from V and 3 bases from J, the junction kept 7 bases outside the gene matches. This CDR3 region has 16 residues. The whole variable domain, filled in from reference TRBV27 and TRBJ1-4, reads EAQVTQNPRYLITVTGKKLTVTCSQNMNHEYMSWYRQDPGLGLRQIYYSMNVEVTDKGDVPEGYKVSRKEKRNFPLILESPSPNQTSLYFCASSTQDRGANEKLFFGSGTQLSVL.

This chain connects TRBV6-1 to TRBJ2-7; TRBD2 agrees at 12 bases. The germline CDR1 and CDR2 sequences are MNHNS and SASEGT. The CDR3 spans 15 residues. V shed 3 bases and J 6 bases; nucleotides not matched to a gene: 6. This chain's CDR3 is CASSDLGLAGTEQYF. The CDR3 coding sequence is TGTGCCAGCAGTGACCTGGGACTAGCGGGTACCGAGCAGTACTTC.

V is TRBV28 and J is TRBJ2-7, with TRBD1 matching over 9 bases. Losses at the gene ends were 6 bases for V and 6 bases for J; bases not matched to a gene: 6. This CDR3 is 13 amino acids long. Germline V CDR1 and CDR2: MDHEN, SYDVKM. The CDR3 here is CASRGQGVGEQYF. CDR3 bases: TGTGCCAGCAGGGGACAGGGAGTGGGCGAGCAGTACTTC.

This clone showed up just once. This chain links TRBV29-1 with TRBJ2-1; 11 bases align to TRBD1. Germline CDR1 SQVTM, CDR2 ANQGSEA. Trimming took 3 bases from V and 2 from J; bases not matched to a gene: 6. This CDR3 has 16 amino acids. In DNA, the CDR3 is TGCAGCGTTGAGCTCGGGACAGGGGGGGCCTACAATGAGCAGTTCTTC. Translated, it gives CSVELGTGGAYNEQFF.

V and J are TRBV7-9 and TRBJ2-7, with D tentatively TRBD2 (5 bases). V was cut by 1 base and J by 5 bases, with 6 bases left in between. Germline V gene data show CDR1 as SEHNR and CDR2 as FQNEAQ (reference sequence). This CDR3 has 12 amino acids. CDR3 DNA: TGTGCCAGCAGCTTAGTAGCGAACGAGCAGTACTTC. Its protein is CASSLVANEQYF. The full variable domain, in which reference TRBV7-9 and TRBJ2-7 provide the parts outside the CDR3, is DTGVSQNPRHKITKRGQNVTFRCDPISEHNRLYWYRQTLGQGPEFLTYFQNEAQLEKSRLLSDRFSAERPKGSFSTLEIQRTEQGDSAMYLCASSLVANEQYFGPGTRLTVT.

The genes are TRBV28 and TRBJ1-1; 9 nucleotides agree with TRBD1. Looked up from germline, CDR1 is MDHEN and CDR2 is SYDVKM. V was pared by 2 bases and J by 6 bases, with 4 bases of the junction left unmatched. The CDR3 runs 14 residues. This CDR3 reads CASSLIQGAAEAFF. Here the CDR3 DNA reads TGTGCCAGCAGTTTAATACAGGGGGCCGCTGAAGCTTTCTTT.

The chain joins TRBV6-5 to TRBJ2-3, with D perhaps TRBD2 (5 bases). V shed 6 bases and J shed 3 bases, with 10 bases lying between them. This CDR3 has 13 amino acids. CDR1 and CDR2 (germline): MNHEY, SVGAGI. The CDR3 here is CASRWERTDTQYF. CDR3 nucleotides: TGTGCCAGCAGATGGGAGAGGACAGATACGCAGTATTTT.

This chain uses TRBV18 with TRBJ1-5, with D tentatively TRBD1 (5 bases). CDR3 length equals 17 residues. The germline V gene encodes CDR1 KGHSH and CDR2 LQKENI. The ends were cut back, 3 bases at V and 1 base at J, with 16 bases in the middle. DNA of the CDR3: TGTGCCAGCTCACCCAAGGGAGGCCAGGGAAGCAATCAGCCCCAGCATTTT. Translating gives CASSPKGGQGSNQPQHF.

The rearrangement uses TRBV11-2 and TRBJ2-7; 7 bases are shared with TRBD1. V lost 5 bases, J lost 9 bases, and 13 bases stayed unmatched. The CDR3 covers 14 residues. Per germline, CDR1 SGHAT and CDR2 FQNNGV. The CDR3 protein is CASSTRTGGFGQYF. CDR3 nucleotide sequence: TGTGCCAGCAGCACCCGGACAGGAGGTTTCGGGCAGTACTTC.

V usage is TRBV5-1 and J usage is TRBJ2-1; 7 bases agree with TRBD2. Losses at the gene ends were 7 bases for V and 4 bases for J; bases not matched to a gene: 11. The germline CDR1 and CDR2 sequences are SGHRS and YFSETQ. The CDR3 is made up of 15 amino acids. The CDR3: CASWDRSGPYNEQFF. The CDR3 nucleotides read TGCGCCAGCTGGGATCGTAGCGGGCCTTACAATGAGCAGTTCTTC.

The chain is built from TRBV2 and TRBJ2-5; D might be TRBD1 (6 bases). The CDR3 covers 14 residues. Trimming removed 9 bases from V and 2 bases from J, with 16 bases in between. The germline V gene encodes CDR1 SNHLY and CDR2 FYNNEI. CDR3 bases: TGTGCCAGTAAGGTCACAGGGCTTCAAGAGACCCAGTACTTC. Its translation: CASKVTGLQETQYF.

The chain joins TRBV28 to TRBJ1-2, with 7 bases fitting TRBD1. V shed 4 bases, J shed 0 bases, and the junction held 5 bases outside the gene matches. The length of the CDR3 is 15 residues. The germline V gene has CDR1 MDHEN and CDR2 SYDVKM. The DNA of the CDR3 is TGTGCCAGCAGTTCCCAGACAGGGACTAACTATGGCTACACCTTC. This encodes CASSSQTGTNYGYTF.

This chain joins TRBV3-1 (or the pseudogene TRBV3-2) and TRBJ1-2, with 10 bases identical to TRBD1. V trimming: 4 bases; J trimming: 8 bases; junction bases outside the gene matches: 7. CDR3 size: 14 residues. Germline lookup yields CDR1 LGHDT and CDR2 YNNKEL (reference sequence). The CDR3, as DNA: TGTGCCAGCAGCCTCCGACAGGGGGCCGGGGGCTACACCTTC. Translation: CASSLRQGAGGYTF.

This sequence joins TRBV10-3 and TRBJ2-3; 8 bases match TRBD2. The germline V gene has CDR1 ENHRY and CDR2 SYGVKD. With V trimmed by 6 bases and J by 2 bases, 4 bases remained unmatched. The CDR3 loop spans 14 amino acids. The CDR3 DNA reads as TGTGCCATCAGCCGGGGGGGAAACACAGATACGCAGTATTTT. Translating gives CAISRGGNTDTQYF.